Listed here is a single T cell receptor (beta chain). Antigen: not known. Every TCR beta cDNA library bore unique molecular identifiers. TCRdb recomputed calls from the PCR reads with MiXCR, one row per CDR3 protein. The profile shows about 620,000 distinct CDR3 sequences, 44% of them singletons. Trimming left V 3 bases short and J 7 bases short, with 16 bases between. The CDR3 is 13 residues long. CDR1 DFQATT and CDR2 SNEGSKA come from the germline V gene (reference sequence). These data come from a study of post-analysis software for immune sequencing data. Study observations and caveats: Pronounced co-clustering by F measure was evident among identically batched samples. Those with multiple sclerosis, the patient group, showed significantly lower normalized Chao1 diversity than controls. Roughly five TRBV segments appeared more often in patients than in controls, and TRBV5-6, TRBV5-1 and TRBV20-1 were among these.

V usage is TRBV20-1 and J usage is TRBJ2-7, with a tentative D call TRBD2 (6 bases). This TCR was recovered from a girl between 5 and 17 years old with multiple sclerosis. Material for sequencing was blood. The CDR3 spells CSARARGGQEQYF. CDR3 sequence (DNA): TGCAGTGCTAGGGCCCGGGGAGGTCAGGAGCAGTACTTC.